A single sample gave rise to the 2 T cell receptor beta chains below, sequenced in a study of T cell responses to AZD1222 COVID-19 vaccine. Measured with immunoSEQ multiplex PCR; TCRdb has only the in-frame clones, and not every one. This sample carries some 130,000 clones, 90% to 95% of them seen once, and the ten largest clones take 6% to 7%. The input for sequencing was peripheral blood, taken 28 days after the second AZD1222 dose. The receptors originated from an adult who received the AZD1222 COVID-19 vaccine.

The V gene is TRBV27, the J gene TRBJ1-5, with D hard to call. Germline V CDR1 and CDR2: MNHEY, SMNVEV (reference sequence). This CDR3 comprises 14 residues. With 2 bases removed from V and 5 bases from J, the gap between germline ends came to 10 bases. CDR3 region: CASSLTGGHQPQHF. The CDR3 DNA follows: TGTGCCAGCAGTTTAACTGGAGGGCATCAGCCCCAGCATTTT.

The CDR3 is CASSQEAGEGYTF. CDR3 bases: TGTGCCAGCAGCCAAGAGGCAGGGGAGGGCTACACCTTC. The genes are TRBV3-1 (or the pseudogene TRBV3-2) and TRBJ1-2, with D perhaps matching TRBD1 (6 bases). CDR1 LGHDT and CDR2 YNNKEL come from the germline V gene (reference sequence). The length of the CDR3 is 13 residues. Trimming left V 0 bases short and J 8 bases short, with 10 bases between.